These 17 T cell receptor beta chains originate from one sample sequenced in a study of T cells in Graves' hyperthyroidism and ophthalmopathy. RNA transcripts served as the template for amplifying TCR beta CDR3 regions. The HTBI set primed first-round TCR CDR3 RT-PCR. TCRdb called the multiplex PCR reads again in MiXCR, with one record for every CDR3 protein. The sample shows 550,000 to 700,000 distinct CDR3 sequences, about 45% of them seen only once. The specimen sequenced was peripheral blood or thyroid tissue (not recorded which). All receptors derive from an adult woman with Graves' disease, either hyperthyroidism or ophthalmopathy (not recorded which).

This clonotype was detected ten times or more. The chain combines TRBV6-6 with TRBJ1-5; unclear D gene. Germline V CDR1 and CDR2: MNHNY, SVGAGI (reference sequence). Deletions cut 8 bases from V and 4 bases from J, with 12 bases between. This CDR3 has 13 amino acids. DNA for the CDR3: TGTGCCAGCGAAAGGGAACTGAATCAGCCCCAGCATTTT. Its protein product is CASERELNQPQHF.

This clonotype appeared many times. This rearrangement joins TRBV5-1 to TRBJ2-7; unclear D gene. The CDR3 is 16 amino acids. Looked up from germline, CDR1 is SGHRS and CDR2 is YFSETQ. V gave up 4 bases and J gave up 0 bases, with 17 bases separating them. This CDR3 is CASSPNVGRSSYEQYF. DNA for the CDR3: TGCGCCAGCAGCCCCAACGTCGGCAGGAGCTCCTACGAGCAGTACTTC.

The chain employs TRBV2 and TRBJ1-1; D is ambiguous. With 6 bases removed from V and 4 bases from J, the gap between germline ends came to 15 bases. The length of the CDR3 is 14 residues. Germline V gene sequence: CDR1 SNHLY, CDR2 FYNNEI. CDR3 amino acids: CASSYGGPATEAFF. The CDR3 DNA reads TGTGCCAGCAGCTACGGCGGACCCGCCACTGAAGCTTTCTTT. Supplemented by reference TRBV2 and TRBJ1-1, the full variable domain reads EPEVTQTPSHQVTQMGQEVILRCVPISNHLYFYWYRQILGQKVEFLVSFYNNEISEKSEIFDDQFSVERPDGSNFTLKIRSTKLEDSAMYFCASSYGGPATEAFFGQGTRLTVV.

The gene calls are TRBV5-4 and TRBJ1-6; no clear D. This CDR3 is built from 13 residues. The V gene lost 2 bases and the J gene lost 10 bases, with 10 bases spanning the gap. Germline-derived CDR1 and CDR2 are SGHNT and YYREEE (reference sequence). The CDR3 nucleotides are TGTGCCAGCAGCTTTGAAGGGTACTCACCCCTCCACTTT. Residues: CASSFEGYSPLHF.

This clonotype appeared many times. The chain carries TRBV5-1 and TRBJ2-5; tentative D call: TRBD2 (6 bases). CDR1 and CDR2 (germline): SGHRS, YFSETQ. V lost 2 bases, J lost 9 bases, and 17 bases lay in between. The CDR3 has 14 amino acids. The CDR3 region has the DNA TGCGCCAGCAGCTTTCAAATGGGGAGGCAGTCCCAGTACTTC. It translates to CASSFQMGRQSQYF.

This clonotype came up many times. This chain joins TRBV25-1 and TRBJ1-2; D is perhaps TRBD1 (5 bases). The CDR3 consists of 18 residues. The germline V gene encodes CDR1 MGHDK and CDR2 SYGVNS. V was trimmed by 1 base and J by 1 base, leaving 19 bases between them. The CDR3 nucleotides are TGTGCCAGCAGTGAATTTAGGGACGCCGCTGGAGATAACTATGGCTACACCTTC. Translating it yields CASSEFRDAAGDNYGYTF.

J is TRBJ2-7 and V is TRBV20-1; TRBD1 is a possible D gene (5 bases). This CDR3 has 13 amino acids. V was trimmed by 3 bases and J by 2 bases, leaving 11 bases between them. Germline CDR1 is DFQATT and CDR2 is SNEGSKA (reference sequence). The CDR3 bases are TGCAGTGCTAGCAGGACAAATACCTACGAGCAGTACTTC. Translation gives CSASRTNTYEQYF.

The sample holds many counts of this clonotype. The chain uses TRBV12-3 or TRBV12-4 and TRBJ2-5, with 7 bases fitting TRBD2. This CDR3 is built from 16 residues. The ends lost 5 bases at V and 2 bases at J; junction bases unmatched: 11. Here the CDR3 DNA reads TGTGCCAGCAGTCCCCCCCGGTCGGGGGGACAAGAGACCCAGTACTTC. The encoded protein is CASSPPRSGGQETQYF.

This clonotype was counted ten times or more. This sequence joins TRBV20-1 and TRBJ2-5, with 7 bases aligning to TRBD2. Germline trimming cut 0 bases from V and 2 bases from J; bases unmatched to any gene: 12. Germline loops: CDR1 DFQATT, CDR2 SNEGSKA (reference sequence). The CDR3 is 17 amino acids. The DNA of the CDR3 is TGCAGTGCTAGAGATCTAATCCGGCTAGCGGTACAAGAGACCCAGTACTTC. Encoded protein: CSARDLIRLAVQETQYF.

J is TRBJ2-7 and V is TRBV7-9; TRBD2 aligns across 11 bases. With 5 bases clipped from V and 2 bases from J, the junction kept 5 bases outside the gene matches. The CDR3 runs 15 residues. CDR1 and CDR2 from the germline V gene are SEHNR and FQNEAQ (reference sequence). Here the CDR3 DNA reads TGTGCCAGCAGCCCCCCTAGCGGGAGGACCTACGAGCAGTACTTC. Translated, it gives CASSPPSGRTYEQYF.

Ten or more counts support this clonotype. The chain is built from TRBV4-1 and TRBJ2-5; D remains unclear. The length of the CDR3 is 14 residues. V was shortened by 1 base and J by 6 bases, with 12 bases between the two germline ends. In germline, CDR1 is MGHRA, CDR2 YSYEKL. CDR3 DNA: TGCGCCAGCAGCCAAGTCGGTAGCCTAAAGACCCAGTACTTC. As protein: CASSQVGSLKTQYF.

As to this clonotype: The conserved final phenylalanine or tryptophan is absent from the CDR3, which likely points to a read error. The CDR3 region has the DNA TGCAATGCTAGAGTGACAGGGCAAGAGACCCAGTTCGTC. It yields the protein CNARVTGQETQFV. This chain joins TRBV20-1 and TRBJ2-5, with 7 bases matching TRBD1. The tail of the sequence fits TRBJ2-1 better, so the J call may be wrong. CDR1 is DFQATT and CDR2 is SNEGSKA in the germline V gene (reference sequence). The CDR3 covers 13 residues.

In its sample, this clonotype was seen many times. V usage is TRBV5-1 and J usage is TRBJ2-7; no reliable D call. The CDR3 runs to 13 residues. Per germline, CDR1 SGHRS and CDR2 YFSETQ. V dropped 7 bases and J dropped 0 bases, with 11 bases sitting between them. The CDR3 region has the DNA TGCGCCAGCCGAAGCCCCACCTCCTACGAGCAGTACTTC. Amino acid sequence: CASRSPTSYEQYF.

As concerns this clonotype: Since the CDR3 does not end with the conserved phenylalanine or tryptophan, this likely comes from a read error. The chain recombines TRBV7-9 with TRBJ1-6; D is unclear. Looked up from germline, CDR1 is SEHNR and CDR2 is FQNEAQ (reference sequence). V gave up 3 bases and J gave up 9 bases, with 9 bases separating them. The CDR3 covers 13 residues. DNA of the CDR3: TGTGCCAGCAGCTTGGAGCCGAGTTCACCCCTCCACCTT. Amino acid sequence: CASSLEPSSPLHL.

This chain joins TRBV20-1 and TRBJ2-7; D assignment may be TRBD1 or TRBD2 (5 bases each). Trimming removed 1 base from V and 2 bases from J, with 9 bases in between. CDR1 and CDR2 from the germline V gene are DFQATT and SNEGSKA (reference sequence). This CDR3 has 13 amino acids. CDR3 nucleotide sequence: TGCAGTGCTAGAGCCCAGGGAGCCTACGAGCAGTACTTC. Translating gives CSARAQGAYEQYF.

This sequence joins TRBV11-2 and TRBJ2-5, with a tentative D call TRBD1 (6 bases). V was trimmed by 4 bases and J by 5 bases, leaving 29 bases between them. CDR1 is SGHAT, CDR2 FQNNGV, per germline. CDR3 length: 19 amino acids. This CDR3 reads CASSSHRAPVWELSETQYF. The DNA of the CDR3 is TGTGCCAGCAGCTCCCACAGGGCCCCGGTGTGGGAGCTTTCCGAGACCCAGTACTTC.

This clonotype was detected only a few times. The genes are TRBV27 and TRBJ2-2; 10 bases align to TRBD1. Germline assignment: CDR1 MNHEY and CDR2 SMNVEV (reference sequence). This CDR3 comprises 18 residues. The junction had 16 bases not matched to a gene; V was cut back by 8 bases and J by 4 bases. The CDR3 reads CASLRLGQGILGTGELFF. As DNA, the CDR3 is TGTGCCAGCCTCCGTTTGGGACAGGGGATCTTAGGCACCGGGGAGCTGTTTTTT.